This entry concerns a single TCR beta chain. The same CDR3 can be traced to other DNA sequences in this sample. Looked up from germline, CDR1 is DFQATT and CDR2 is SNEGSKA (reference sequence). Deletions cut 0 bases from V and 4 bases from J, with 4 bases between. The length of the CDR3 is 11 residues. This sample was included in a study of CD8+ T cells in alopecia areata. Turning to the study itself: Patients in the treated group were given tofacitinib by mouth, 5 to 10 mg twice a day.

cDNA prepared by RNA extraction and subsequent reverse transcription served as the template for sequencing. TCRdb's copy holds only in-frame clones and misses some; the assay was immunoSEQ multiplex PCR. The sample consists of more than 95,000 clones, about 40% of them appearing once. Sampling of alopecia areata patients yielded lesional scalp punch biopsies as well as peripheral blood. Sample: CD4+ T cells sorted from blood. The chain recombines TRBV20-1 with TRBJ2-7; D not resolved. This receptor was obtained from a human donor with alopecia areata. The CDR3 sequence is CSARDSYEQYF. The CDR3 bases are TGCAGTGCTAGAGACTCGTACGAGCAGTACTTC.